These 10 T cell receptor beta chains originate from one sample sequenced in a study of identical twins. TCRdb reanalysed the 5' RACE reads using MiXCR and keeps one entry per CDR3 protein. The sample holds under 800,000 distinct CDR3 sequences, 21% seen once. These same records also appear under a second study, on T cells expressing NK-cell markers.

Material: PBMCs. These receptors were collected from a woman aged 18-35 years in good health.

The chain is built from TRBV5-6 and TRBJ1-1; 7 bases match TRBD1. The V gene's germline CDR1 is SGHDT and CDR2 YYEEEE. This CDR3 has 14 amino acids. V shed 3 bases and J 7 bases; nucleotides not matched to a gene: 9. The CDR3 DNA follows: TGTGCCAGCAGCTGGGCTGGACAGGACGGTGAAGCTTTCTTT. Translated, it gives CASSWAGQDGEAFF.

This clonotype was recorded a few times. This chain connects TRBV12-3 or TRBV12-4 to TRBJ2-2; 8 bases map to TRBD2. The ends lost 6 bases at V and 7 bases at J; junction bases unmatched: 4. This CDR3 has 13 amino acids. As DNA, the CDR3 is TGTGCCAGCAGCGGGGGGGCTGGCGGGGAGCTGTTTTTT. Translated: CASSGGAGGELFF.

This clonotype was observed at least ten times. V usage is TRBV20-1 and J usage is TRBJ2-3; 9 bases align to TRBD2. V lost 3 bases, J lost 4 bases, and 11 bases stayed unmatched. Germline CDR1 reads DFQATT; CDR2 reads SNEGSKA (reference sequence). The CDR3 contains 16 residues. The CDR3 loop is CSASSLIAGEADTQYF. In DNA form, the CDR3 reads TGCAGTGCTAGCTCGCTCATAGCGGGGGAGGCAGATACGCAGTATTTT.

The gene calls are TRBV5-1 and TRBJ1-2; D gene ambiguous. With 3 bases removed from V and 6 bases from J, the gap between germline ends came to 18 bases. The CDR3 has 15 amino acids. CDR1 and CDR2 (germline): SGHRS, YFSETQ. CDR3 bases: TGCGCCAGCAGCTCTCAGGAAATCGGGAACAATGGCTACACCTTC. It translates to CASSSQEIGNNGYTF.

This clonotype showed up just a few times. V usage is TRBV29-1 and J usage is TRBJ1-5; D is undetermined. Germline V gene data show CDR1 as SQVTM and CDR2 as ANQGSEA. The V end lost 6 bases, the J end lost 6 bases, and 12 bases lay between the germline ends. This CDR3 comprises 12 residues. The CDR3 sequence is CSVRGAGQPQHF. Here the CDR3 DNA reads TGCAGCGTCCGGGGTGCAGGTCAGCCCCAGCATTTT.

The chain carries TRBV2 and TRBJ2-3; D unclear. The CDR3 is 13 amino acids. V dropped 0 bases and J dropped 3 bases, with 4 bases sitting between them. The germline gives CDR1 SNHLY, CDR2 FYNNEI. The DNA for the CDR3 is TGTGCCAGCAGTGAAGCAAAGACAGATACGCAGTATTTT. Protein sequence: CASSEAKTDTQYF.

This clonotype was seen more than once but under ten times. This CDR3 reads CASSLLHGGYTF. The CDR3 DNA reads TGTGCCAGCAGTCTCCTACATGGTGGCTACACCTTC. The chain combines TRBV6-2 or TRBV6-3 with TRBJ1-2; no definite D call. This CDR3 has 12 amino acids. CDR1 is MNHEY and CDR2 is SVGEGT in the germline V gene. The V gene lost 5 bases and the J gene lost 7 bases, with 11 bases spanning the gap.

This clonotype came up a few times. The V call is TRBV4-1, the J call TRBJ2-1; TRBD2 matches 14 bases. This CDR3 contains 16 residues. V shed 4 bases, J shed 9 bases, and the junction held 8 bases outside the gene matches. Germline assignment: CDR1 MGHRA and CDR2 YSYEKL. The CDR3 DNA sequence: TGCGCCAGCAGCCCCAGACTAGCGGGAGGGCCAAGTGAGCAGTTCTTC. Protein sequence: CASSPRLAGGPSEQFF.

J is TRBJ2-3 and V is TRBV7-9, with 12 bases fitting TRBD2. V trimming: 5 bases; J trimming: 5 bases; junction bases outside the gene matches: 8. CDR3 length: 16 residues. The germline gives CDR1 SEHNR, CDR2 FQNEAQ (reference sequence). The CDR3 nucleotides read TGTGCCAGCAGCGCCCGATCGGGACTAGCGGGAGATACGCAGTATTTT. Protein: CASSARSGLAGDTQYF.

The genes are TRBV5-6 and TRBJ2-7; possibly TRBD2 for D (6 bases). CDR3 length equals 15 residues. Germline loops: CDR1 SGHDT, CDR2 YYEEEE. V lost 4 bases to trimming and J lost 2 bases, with 16 bases between them. CDR3 nucleotides: TGTGCCAGCAGCCTTATTGGGACTTCTACCTACGAGCAGTACTTC. Protein sequence: CASSLIGTSTYEQYF.